Below, one TCR beta chain is given with its context. This clonotype was detected ten times or more. Its antigen target is currently unknown. Within one base of it there is no much larger clone, and no base qualities were kept. To prepare the library, RACE was applied. Sequencing instrument: NextSeq 500. During library preparation, unique molecular identifiers were attached to individual cDNA molecules so that TCRs could be counted in a quantitative, reproducible way. From each blood RNA sample, both TCR alpha and TCR beta chains were sequenced. For the original study's pipeline: Samples had a median of roughly 99,000 TCRs, with a range from 23,224 to 690,600. The Decombinator software suite was used to annotate the V, J and CDR3 of the TCR reads. For PS versus PT1 abundance plots, all samples were subsampled to the same number of TCRs (28,000). TCRs were defined as expanded if absent before sensitization and observed at least eight times at the 2-week time point. The public reads were reprocessed in TCRdb via fastp at Q25 and MiXCR, keeping in-frame beta chains. Entries that share a CDR3 protein sequence are merged under the most common genes and DNA. TCRdb's processing, not the authors' own work, is the source of the V and J calls. This sample comprises about 84,000 distinct CDR3 sequences, 10% to 13% of them detected only once. Of the sample, approximately 3.7% falls within the top ten clones.

These data come from a study of human T cells and chemical hapten exposure (TCRdb year 2021). Broadly, across the study: For sensitization, 2% DPC in acetone was applied to an approximately 2 cm by approximately 2 cm area of upper inner arm skin. Blood samples were taken from patients before sensitization (week 0) and at 2, 6 and about 24 weeks after DPC sensitization. Most of the patients in the cohort were female, and the cohort covered alopecia areata with under or over 50% scalp involvement, alopecia totalis and alopecia universalis. Libraries were pooled for sequencing, and per-sample TCR yields varied mainly because of small differences in library volumes within the pool. This study followed changes in the peripheral blood TCR repertoire in vivo during primary and secondary sensitization of alopecia patients to the hapten diphenylcyclopropenone (DPC). Throughout the approximately 23-week study period, patients were also given weekly therapeutic DPC doses on the scalp. Patch testing was performed on the upper back with Finn chambers containing 0.01% DPC, and the patch tests were scored after 6 days according to International Contact Dermatitis Research Group standards. Some 29 alopecia patients gave blood for TCR sequencing at one to four time points (pre-sensitization, 2, 6 and 24 weeks).

Sequences LGHDT (CDR1) and YNNKEL (CDR2) are obtained from the germline V gene (reference sequence). The CDR3 holds 13 amino acids from the cysteine to the phenylalanine. The DNA shown is the 39-base CDR3, in frame from base 1. Relative to germline, V is missing 7 bases and J is missing 2 bases, with 2 bases of the junction outside any gene match. Broad study findings and their caveats: The number of TCRs above 1 in 1000 frequency did not change with DPC sensitization; there was no evidence of global repertoire structure alterations. After repeated subsampling, changes were observed in the strength of the expansion versus patch-test correlation and in the threshold at which the correlation became significant. Alopecia, a presumed autoimmune disease, was present in all patients, so the immune response of the patients might differ from that of healthy individuals. Expanded TCRs formed significantly more large CDR3 similarity clusters than pre-sensitization or healthy control sets, consistent with antigen-driven responses. A positive correlation was found between the number of PT1 expanded TCRs and patch test score, with significance reached at thresholds 8, 16 and 32 but not 4.

The meaning of the sample's time point label: patch test 3, about 24 weeks after DPC sensitization. According to the study, the label for this sample's treatment or condition signals: therapeutic diphenylcyclopropenone sensitization with weekly scalp DPC. At each patch-test visit, blood was drawn before the patch test was applied. Patients were considered eligible if aged 18 to 70, diagnosed with alopecia and deemed suitable for DPC therapy, and patients were excluded if pregnant. Total RNA was extracted from unfractionated whole blood that had been collected in Tempus Blood RNA tubes. The sample consisted of whole blood, taken in connection with sensitization to the hapten diphenylcyclopropenone (DPC). Recombination connected TRBV3-1 to TRBJ2-5; TRBD2 matches 9 bases in the middle. The sequence derives from a woman between 45 and 65 years old with alopecia areata. Some clones in this sample may be carry-over from other donors' samples. At the DNA level, the sequence is TGTGCCAGCATCCTAGCGGGGCAAGAGACCCAGTACTTC. It codes for CASILAGQETQYF.